This T cell receptor beta chain was recorded in a study of vaccination effects on CD4 cells after COVID-19. The table lists this clone with a count of one. Its antigen is currently unknown. Using immunoSEQ multiplex PCR, the repertoire was profiled, and TCRdb retains in-frame clones only, with some absent. The sample holds about 52,000 clones; 75% to 85% are singletons and the top ten take 6%. Whole-study results and caveats: The study dataset contains few convalescent patients and includes no early post-infection timepoints. Long after vaccination, the clones induced by infection and by vaccine shrank markedly in size.

Antigen-specific CD4+ T cells expanded by the ViraFEST assay with viral peptide pools were then sequenced. Isolating CD4+ T cells followed approximately 10 days of culture. Recipients of the vaccine had no prior SARS-CoV-2 infection and negative nucleocapsid antibodies. They grew approximately 2.1 million PBMC in each well, adding 8.5 to 10 IU/ml IL-2 and 10 ug/ml peptides. Replacing half the medium with IL-2 medium was done on days 3 and 7. The CDR3 spans 15 residues. Trimming pared 2 bases from V and 3 bases from J, leaving 14 bases between. The germline CDR1 and CDR2 sequences are SGHRS and YFSETQ.

The receptor's source is a human donor who received a COVID-19 vaccine. Here the sequenced sample was CD4+ T cells from PBMCs cultured with HCoV-OC43 spike peptides, taken before COVID-19 vaccination. Noted subset: HCoV-OC43 spike overlapping peptide pool stimulation. This sequence joins TRBV5-1 and TRBJ1-2, with D possibly TRBD1 on 6 matching bases. The CDR3 nucleotides read TGCGCCAGCAGCTTTACAGGGTTTCAGGACTATGGCTACACCTTC. Its protein product is CASSFTGFQDYGYTF.